This entry lists 29 T cell receptor beta chains sequenced from one sample in a study of cytomegalovirus exposure and HLA in healthy donors. The PCR ran on 60 Vbeta and 13 Jbeta primers. Some clones are missing from TCRdb's copy, which holds only in-frame ones; the method was immunoSEQ multiplex PCR. The data show roughly 150,000 clones, over 60% seen once. Input material: PBMCs. The receptors stem from a woman in her 30s in good health and CMV-seropositive.

The chain combines TRBV25-1 with TRBJ1-2; a weak D match, TRBD1 (6 bases). The CDR3 is 16 residues long. Looked up from germline, CDR1 is MGHDK and CDR2 is SYGVNS. V lost 4 bases and J lost 4, with 19 bases in between. The CDR3 bases are TGTGCCAGCAGTGCCCCCGGACAGCTCAGGACCTATGGCTACACCTTC. Amino acid sequence: CASSAPGQLRTYGYTF.

The chain employs TRBV30 and TRBJ2-5, with a tentative D call TRBD2 (6 bases). The germline V and J ends were trimmed by 5 bases and 1 base, with 11 bases remaining between them. The CDR3 consists of 13 residues. Per germline, CDR1 GTSNPN and CDR2 SVGIG (reference sequence). DNA of the CDR3: TGTGCCTGGGTAAGCGGGTCCCAAGAGACCCAGTACTTC. This sequence encodes CAWVSGSQETQYF. The full variable domain, rest sourced from reference TRBV30 and TRBJ2-5, is SQTIHQWPATLVQPVGSPLSLECTVEGTSNPNLYWYRQAAGRGLQLLFYSVGIGQISSEVPQNLSASRPQDRQFILSSKKLLLSDSGFYLCAWVSGSQETQYFGPGTRLLVL.

This sequence joins TRBV7-9 and TRBJ1-6; D unresolved. Deletions cut 2 bases from V and 6 bases from J, with 5 bases between. Per germline, CDR1 SEHNR and CDR2 FQNEAQ (reference sequence). CDR3 length: 13 amino acids. The CDR3 loop is CASSLNSNSPLHF. The CDR3 region has the DNA TGTGCCAGCAGCTTAAACAGTAATTCACCCCTCCACTTT.

This clone occurred many times. The genes are TRBV7-9 and TRBJ2-7; D is ambiguous. Trimming removed 2 bases at V and 3 bases at J, with 8 bases between. The germline gives CDR1 SEHNR, CDR2 FQNEAQ (reference sequence). This CDR3 contains 13 residues. CDR3 in DNA: TGTGCCAGCAGCTTAACGCTCGGCTACGAGCAGTACTTC. It encodes CASSLTLGYEQYF. The complete variable domain, with remaining parts taken from reference TRBV7-9 and TRBJ2-7, reads DTGVSQNPRHKITKRGQNVTFRCDPISEHNRLYWYRQTLGQGPEFLTYFQNEAQLEKSRLLSDRFSAERPKGSFSTLEIQRTEQGDSAMYLCASSLTLGYEQYFGPGTRLTVT.

The rearrangement uses TRBV27 and TRBJ2-7; tentatively, D is TRBD2 (6 bases). Looked up from germline, CDR1 is MNHEY and CDR2 is SMNVEV (reference sequence). V was shortened by 6 bases and J by 7 bases, with 16 bases between the two germline ends. This CDR3 region has 13 residues. The CDR3 DNA reads TGTGCCAGCAGACTCAGGGCCGCGGGAGAGCAGTACTTC. Translating it yields CASRLRAAGEQYF.

This rearrangement joins TRBV6-5 to TRBJ1-5, with a possible D match to TRBD1 (6 bases). V gave up 6 bases and J gave up 5 bases, with 14 bases separating them. Germline assignment: CDR1 MNHEY and CDR2 SVGAGI. CDR3 length: 14 residues. As DNA, the CDR3 is TGTGCCAGCAGCCGGTACCAGGGGTATCAGCCCCAGCATTTT. This gives the protein CASSRYQGYQPQHF.

The chain couples TRBV29-1 to TRBJ1-1; D is unclear. The germline gives CDR1 SQVTM, CDR2 ANQGSEA. The CDR3 has 15 residues. V was shortened by 0 bases and J by 3 bases, with 14 bases between the two germline ends. The chain's CDR3 is CSVEDLDKEDTEAFF. For the CDR3, the DNA is TGCAGCGTTGAAGATCTCGACAAGGAAGACACTGAAGCTTTCTTT.

This clone was seen a handful of times. V and J are TRBV7-3 and TRBJ2-4, with 7 bases fitting TRBD2. This CDR3 is built from 15 residues. V gave up 5 bases and J gave up 6 bases; unmatched junction bases: 10. The V gene's germline CDR1 is SGHTA and CDR2 FQGTGA. CDR3 nucleotides: TGTGCCAGCAGCCCCTCCGGGGGGAACGGAAACATTCAGTACTTC. This codes for CASSPSGGNGNIQYF.

The CDR3 DNA reads TGTGCCAGCAGCCCCCAGTCAGGGTTCGCAGATACGCAGTATTTT. Translated: CASSPQSGFADTQYF. The J gene is TRBJ2-3, the V gene TRBV11-1, with a weak D call TRBD1 (5 bases). This CDR3 contains 15 residues. Trimming shortened V by 5 bases and J by 4 bases, and 16 bases separated the two germline ends. CDR1 is SGHAT, CDR2 FQDESV, per germline (reference sequence).

This clone was detected only a few times. The chain combines TRBV27 with TRBJ1-1; no reliable D call. CDR3 length equals 15 residues. V was pared by 1 base and J by 1 base, with 10 bases between. Germline V gene lookup returns CDR1 MNHEY and CDR2 SMNVEV (reference sequence). The CDR3 region has the DNA TGTGCCAGCAGTTTATTTGGGCAACGGAACACTGAAGCTTTCTTT. Protein: CASSLFGQRNTEAFF.

This clone came up a few times. V and J are TRBV10-3 and TRBJ1-5, with 7 bases aligning to TRBD1. CDR1 is ENHRY, CDR2 SYGVKD, per germline. The CDR3 extends over 13 amino acids. Trimming at V came to 10 bases and at J to 5 bases, leaving 8 bases not matched to a gene. The CDR3: CATVDRADQPQHF. The CDR3, as DNA: TGTGCCACTGTCGACAGGGCTGATCAGCCCCAGCATTTT.

This chain connects TRBV5-6 to TRBJ2-3, with D unresolved. Per germline, CDR1 SGHDT and CDR2 YYEEEE. CDR3 size: 15 residues. Trimming took off 0 bases at V and 0 bases at J, with 8 bases between the two ends. The CDR3 DNA is TGTGCCAGCAGCTTGGTTATCTCTAGCACAGATACGCAGTATTTT. Its protein is CASSLVISSTDTQYF.

This clone was counted a few times. This chain links TRBV2 with TRBJ2-3; TRBD2 matches at 9 bases. The CDR3 totals 16 residues. Germline trimming cut 2 bases from V and 2 bases from J; bases unmatched to any gene: 5. CDR1 and CDR2 from the germline V gene are SNHLY and FYNNEI. The CDR3 region has the DNA TGTGCCAGCAGTGAATGGCTAGCGGGGACCACAGATACGCAGTATTTT. Its translation is CASSEWLAGTTDTQYF.

V and J are TRBV9 and TRBJ2-1; D is possibly TRBD2 (5 bases). V lost 0 bases to trimming and J lost 1 base, with 8 bases between them. The CDR3 has 15 amino acids. Germline V gene data show CDR1 as SGDLS and CDR2 as YYNGEE. The CDR3 is CASSVGLASYNEQFF. Written as DNA, the CDR3 is TGTGCCAGCAGCGTAGGGCTAGCTTCCTACAATGAGCAGTTCTTC.

The rearrangement links TRBV29-1 to TRBJ1-2; 8 bases line up with TRBD1. Unmatched junction bases numbered 6, after V lost 7 bases and J lost 8 bases. CDR3 size: 11 residues. Germline loops: CDR1 SQVTM, CDR2 ANQGSEA. CDR3 sequence reads: CSADRGWGYTF. For the CDR3, the DNA is TGCAGCGCAGACAGGGGATGGGGCTACACCTTC.

This clone was seen only a few times. This rearrangement joins TRBV5-1 to TRBJ2-1; TRBD1 agrees at 9 bases. Germline V lookup: CDR1 SGHRS, CDR2 YFSETQ. The length of the CDR3 is 15 residues. Trimming took 4 bases from V and 3 from J; bases not matched to a gene: 5. The CDR3 loop is CASSNTGGIYNEQFF. CDR3 nucleotides: TGCGCCAGCAGCAATACAGGGGGCATCTACAATGAGCAGTTCTTC.

The CDR3 is CASSLSRDRADYGYTF. DNA for the CDR3: TGTGCCAGCAGTTTATCGCGGGACAGGGCAGACTATGGCTACACCTTC. This chain uses TRBV27 with TRBJ1-2; TRBD1 aligns across 9 bases. The CDR3 has 16 residues. Germline CDR1 reads MNHEY; CDR2 reads SMNVEV (reference sequence). J was trimmed by 3 bases and V by 0 bases; bases with no gene match: 5.

The chain links TRBV7-8 to TRBJ1-1; perhaps TRBD1 as D (6 bases). Trimming took 0 bases from V and 5 from J, leaving 16 bases between them. The germline V gene encodes CDR1 SGHVS and CDR2 FQNEAQ. CDR3 size: 16 residues. The CDR3 loop is CASSLAPGGGRTEAFF. The DNA for the CDR3 is TGTGCCAGCAGCTTAGCGCCGGGAGGGGGAAGGACTGAAGCTTTCTTT.

The chain combines TRBV2 with TRBJ2-1; a possible D gene is TRBD2 (5 bases). The germline CDR1 and CDR2 sequences are SNHLY and FYNNEI. This CDR3 comprises 17 residues. V was pared by 6 bases and J by 5 bases, with 23 bases between. In nucleotides, the CDR3 is TGTGCCAGCAGCGGAGGATTGGGGATTAGCGTCCACAATGAGCAGTTCTTC. Translated: CASSGGLGISVHNEQFF.

This clone occurred a few times. The chain recombines TRBV19 with TRBJ1-5; 7 positions match TRBD1. With V trimmed by 3 bases and J by 3 bases, 2 bases remained unmatched. The V gene's germline CDR1 is LNHDA and CDR2 SQIVND (reference sequence). The CDR3 is 14 residues long. This CDR3 reads CASSIGTVNQPQHF. DNA for the CDR3: TGTGCCAGTAGTATCGGGACAGTCAATCAGCCCCAGCATTTT.

This rearrangement joins TRBV4-1 to TRBJ1-4; D ambiguous. The CDR3 runs 17 residues. Trimming stripped 1 base from V and 8 bases from J, with 20 bases between. Germline assignment: CDR1 MGHRA and CDR2 YSYEKL. CDR3 bases: TGCGCCAGCAGCCAAGTCCTACCCGGAGATCTAAGGGAAAAACTGTTTTTT. Residues: CASSQVLPGDLREKLFF.

The CDR3 sequence: CASSPDSPGELFF. The CDR3 nucleotides read TGTGCCAGCAGCCCGGACTCTCCCGGGGAGCTGTTTTTT. The V and J genes are TRBV7-6 and TRBJ2-2, with D perhaps TRBD2 (5 bases). CDR3 length equals 13 residues. From germline, CDR1 is SGHVS and CDR2 FNYEAQ. V was clipped by 5 bases and J by 6 bases, with 10 bases between them.

The V call is TRBV7-9, the J call TRBJ2-2; 9 nucleotides align to TRBD1. The germline gives CDR1 SEHNR, CDR2 FQNEAQ (reference sequence). The junction had 2 bases not matched to a gene; V was cut back by 6 bases and J by 3 bases. The CDR3 extends over 14 amino acids. The CDR3 bases are TGTGCCAGCAGGGGACAGGGCTACACCGGGGAGCTGTTTTTT. Protein product: CASRGQGYTGELFF.

The sample holds a few counts of this clone. The rearrangement links TRBV10-3 to TRBJ2-1; 7 bases are a match to TRBD2. The CDR3 contains 15 residues. V shed 0 bases, J shed 2 bases, and the junction held 1 base outside the gene matches. The V gene's germline CDR1 is ENHRY and CDR2 SYGVKD. The CDR3 nucleotides read TGTGCCATCAGTGAGTCTCGGGGGGCCTACAATGAGCAGTTCTTC. Translated: CAISESRGAYNEQFF.

The chain has TRBV5-1 and TRBJ2-7; D possibly corresponds to TRBD2 (6 bases). Germline V gives CDR1 SGHRS, CDR2 YFSETQ. Trimming removed 4 bases from V and 5 bases from J, with 13 bases in between. The CDR3 consists of 13 residues. The CDR3 here is CASSPLGGNEQYF. The CDR3 DNA follows: TGCGCCAGCAGCCCGCTGGGGGGTAACGAGCAGTACTTC.

V gene TRBV15 combines with J gene TRBJ2-1; 8 bases fit TRBD1. This CDR3 spans 15 amino acids. Germline V CDR1 and CDR2: LNHNV, YYDKDF (reference sequence). V lost 1 base, J lost 5 bases, and 4 bases stayed unmatched. The CDR3 sequence: CATSRGQGSDNEQFF. DNA of the CDR3: TGTGCCACCAGCAGAGGACAGGGGAGTGACAATGAGCAGTTCTTC.

The rearrangement links TRBV5-6 to TRBJ2-7; weak D call: TRBD2 (5 bases). Trimming stripped 0 bases from V and 4 bases from J, with 11 bases between. In germline, CDR1 is SGHDT, CDR2 YYEEEE. CDR3 length: 14 amino acids. CDR3 residues: CASSLGGSSYEQYF. As DNA, the CDR3 is TGTGCCAGCAGCTTGGGTGGGAGTAGTTACGAGCAGTACTTC.

This chain uses TRBV5-1 with TRBJ2-5; D possibly corresponds to TRBD1 (6 bases). Germline V lookup: CDR1 SGHRS, CDR2 YFSETQ. The ends were cut back, 3 bases at V and 0 bases at J, with 6 bases in the middle. The CDR3 is made up of 13 amino acids. CDR3 in amino acids: CASSSGDQETQYF. In DNA form, the CDR3 reads TGCGCCAGCAGCTCAGGGGACCAAGAGACCCAGTACTTC.

V is TRBV5-6 and J is TRBJ2-7; tentative D call: TRBD2 (5 bases). The germline CDR1 and CDR2 sequences are SGHDT and YYEEEE. This CDR3 contains 14 residues. The V end lost 3 bases, the J end lost 3 bases, and 13 bases lay between the germline ends. In nucleotides, the CDR3 is TGTGCCAGCAGCTCGTGGCCGGGGATCTACGAGCAGTACTTC. Translation gives CASSSWPGIYEQYF.